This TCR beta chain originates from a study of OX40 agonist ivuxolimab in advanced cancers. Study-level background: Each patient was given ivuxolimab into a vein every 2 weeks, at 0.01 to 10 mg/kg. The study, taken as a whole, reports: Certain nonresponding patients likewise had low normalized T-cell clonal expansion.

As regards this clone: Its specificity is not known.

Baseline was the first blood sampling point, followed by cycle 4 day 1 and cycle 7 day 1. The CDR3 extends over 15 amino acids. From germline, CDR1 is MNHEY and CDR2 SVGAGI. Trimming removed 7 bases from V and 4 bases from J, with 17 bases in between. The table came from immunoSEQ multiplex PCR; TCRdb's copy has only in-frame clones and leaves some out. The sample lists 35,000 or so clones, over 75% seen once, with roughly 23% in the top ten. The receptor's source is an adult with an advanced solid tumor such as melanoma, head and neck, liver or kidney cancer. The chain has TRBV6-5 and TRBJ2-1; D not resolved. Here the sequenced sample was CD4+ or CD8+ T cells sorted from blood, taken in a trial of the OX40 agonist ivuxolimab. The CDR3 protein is CASMRAVGIYNEQFF. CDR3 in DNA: TGTGCCAGCATGAGAGCCGTGGGGATATACAATGAGCAGTTCTTC.